The sequence of this T cell receptor beta chain was determined in a study of blood T cell repertoires in COVID-19. Sequencing was performed with immunoSEQ multiplex PCR; in TCRdb, only in-frame clones are kept and a portion is missing. The data contain about 180,000 clones, 85% to 90% of them singletons. The junction had 4 bases not matched to a gene; V was cut back by 0 bases and J by 9 bases. CDR3 length equals 14 residues. Germline values: CDR1 MRHNA, CDR2 SNTAGT. The V call is TRBV6-4, the J call TRBJ2-1; 8 bases match TRBD1. The source material was peripheral blood. The receptor was isolated from a woman aged 25 to 45 with active or convalescent COVID-19. CDR3 residues: CASSDSQGAGEQFF. In nucleotides, the CDR3 is TGTGCCAGCAGTGACTCGCAGGGGGCGGGTGAGCAGTTCTTC.